The sequence of this T cell receptor (beta chain) was determined in a study of cytomegalovirus exposure and HLA in healthy donors. PCR involved 60 Vbeta and 13 Jbeta primers. The protocol was immunoSEQ multiplex PCR, while the TCRdb copy is restricted to in-frame clones and leaves out a portion. The profile shows about 250,000 clones, about 75% of them singletons. The germline gives CDR1 SEHNR, CDR2 FQNEAQ (reference sequence). This CDR3 contains 14 residues. Comment on this clone: One end of the junction varies from germline; a read error may be responsible.

The source of this sequence is a female donor in good health and CMV-seronegative. Sequencing was done on a sample of PBMCs. The V gene is TRBV7-9, the J gene TRBJ2-7; maybe TRBD2 (6 bases). The CDR3 DNA sequence: TGTTCCAGCAGCTTCGGGGGAGGATTGGACGAGCAGTACTTC. It encodes CSSSFGGGLDEQYF.